This T cell receptor (beta chain) was captured by sequencing in a study of blood T cell repertoires in COVID-19. Study-level information: Collection of acute and convalescent COVID-19 samples took place in the United States, Italy and Spain. T cells, B-cell-depleted T cells, or PBMCs supplied cDNA or gDNA.

As originally analysed: The authors estimated nucleated cell counts from reference gene primer amplification. Method: immunoSEQ multiplex PCR; TCRdb's copy keeps in-frame clones and lacks some. V, J and clone size are those of that table, while D and trimming were read from the DNA. There are 70,000 to 95,000 clones in the sample; about 85% occur only once, and over 15% lies in the top ten. V was pared by 2 bases and J by 2 bases, with 10 bases between. There are 15 residues in the CDR3. Per germline, CDR1 SGDLS and CDR2 YYNGEE. The sample consisted of peripheral blood. This TCR derives from an elderly man with active or convalescent COVID-19. V and J are TRBV9 and TRBJ2-2; the D gene is possibly TRBD1 (6 bases). The CDR3, as DNA: TGTGCCAGCAGCGTTACGGGACACAACACCGGGGAGCTGTTTTTT. It codes for CASSVTGHNTGELFF.